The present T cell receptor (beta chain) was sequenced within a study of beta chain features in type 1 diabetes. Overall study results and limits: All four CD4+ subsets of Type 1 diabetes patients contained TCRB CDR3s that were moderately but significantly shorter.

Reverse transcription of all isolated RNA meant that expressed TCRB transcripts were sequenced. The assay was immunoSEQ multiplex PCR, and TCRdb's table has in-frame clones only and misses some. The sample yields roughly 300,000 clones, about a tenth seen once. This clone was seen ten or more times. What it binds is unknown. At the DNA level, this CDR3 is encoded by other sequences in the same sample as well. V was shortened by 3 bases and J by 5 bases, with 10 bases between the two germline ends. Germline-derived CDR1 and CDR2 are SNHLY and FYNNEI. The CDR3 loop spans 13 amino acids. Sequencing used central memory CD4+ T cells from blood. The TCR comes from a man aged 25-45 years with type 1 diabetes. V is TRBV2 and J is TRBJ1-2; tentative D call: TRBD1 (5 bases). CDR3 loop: CASSEGRVYGYTF. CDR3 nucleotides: TGTGCCAGCAGTGAGGGCAGGGTATATGGCTACACCTTC. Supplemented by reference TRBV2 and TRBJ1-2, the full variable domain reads EPEVTQTPSHQVTQMGQEVILRCVPISNHLYFYWYRQILGQKVEFLVSFYNNEISEKSEIFDDQFSVERPDGSNFTLKIRSTKLEDSAMYFCASSEGRVYGYTFGSGTRLTVV.